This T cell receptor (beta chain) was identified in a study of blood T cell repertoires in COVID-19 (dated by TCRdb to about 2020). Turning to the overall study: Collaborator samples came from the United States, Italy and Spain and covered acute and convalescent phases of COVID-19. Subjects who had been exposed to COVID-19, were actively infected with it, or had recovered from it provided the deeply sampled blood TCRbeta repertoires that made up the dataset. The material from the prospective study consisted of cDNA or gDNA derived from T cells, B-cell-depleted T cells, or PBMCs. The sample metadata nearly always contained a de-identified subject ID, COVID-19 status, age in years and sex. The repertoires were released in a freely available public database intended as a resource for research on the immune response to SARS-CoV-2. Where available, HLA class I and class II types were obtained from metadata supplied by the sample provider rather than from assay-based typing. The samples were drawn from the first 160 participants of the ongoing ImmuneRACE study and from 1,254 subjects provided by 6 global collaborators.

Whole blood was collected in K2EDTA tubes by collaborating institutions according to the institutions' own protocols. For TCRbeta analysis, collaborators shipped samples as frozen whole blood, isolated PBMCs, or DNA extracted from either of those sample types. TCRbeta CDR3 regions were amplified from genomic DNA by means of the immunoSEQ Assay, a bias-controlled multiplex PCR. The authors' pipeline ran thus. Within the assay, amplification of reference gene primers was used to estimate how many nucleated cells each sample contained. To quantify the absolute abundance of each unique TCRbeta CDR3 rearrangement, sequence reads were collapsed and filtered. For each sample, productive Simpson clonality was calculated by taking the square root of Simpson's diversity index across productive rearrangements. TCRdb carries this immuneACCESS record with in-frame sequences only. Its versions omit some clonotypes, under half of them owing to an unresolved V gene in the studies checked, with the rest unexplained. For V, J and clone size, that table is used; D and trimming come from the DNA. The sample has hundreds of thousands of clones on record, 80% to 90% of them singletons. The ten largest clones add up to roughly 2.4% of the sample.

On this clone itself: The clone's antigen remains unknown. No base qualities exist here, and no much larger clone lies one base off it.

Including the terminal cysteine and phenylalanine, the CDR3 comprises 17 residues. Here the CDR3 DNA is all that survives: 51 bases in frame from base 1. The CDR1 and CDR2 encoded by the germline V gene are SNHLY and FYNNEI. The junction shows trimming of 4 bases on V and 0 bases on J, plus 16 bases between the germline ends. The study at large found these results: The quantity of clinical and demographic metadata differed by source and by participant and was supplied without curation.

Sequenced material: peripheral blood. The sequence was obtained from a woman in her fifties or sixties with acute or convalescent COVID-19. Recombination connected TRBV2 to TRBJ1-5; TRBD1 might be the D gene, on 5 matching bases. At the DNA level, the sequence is TGTGCCAGCAGTGCCCTCGGACCAGGGAATAGCAATCAGCCCCAGCATTTT. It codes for CASSALGPGNSNQPQHF.